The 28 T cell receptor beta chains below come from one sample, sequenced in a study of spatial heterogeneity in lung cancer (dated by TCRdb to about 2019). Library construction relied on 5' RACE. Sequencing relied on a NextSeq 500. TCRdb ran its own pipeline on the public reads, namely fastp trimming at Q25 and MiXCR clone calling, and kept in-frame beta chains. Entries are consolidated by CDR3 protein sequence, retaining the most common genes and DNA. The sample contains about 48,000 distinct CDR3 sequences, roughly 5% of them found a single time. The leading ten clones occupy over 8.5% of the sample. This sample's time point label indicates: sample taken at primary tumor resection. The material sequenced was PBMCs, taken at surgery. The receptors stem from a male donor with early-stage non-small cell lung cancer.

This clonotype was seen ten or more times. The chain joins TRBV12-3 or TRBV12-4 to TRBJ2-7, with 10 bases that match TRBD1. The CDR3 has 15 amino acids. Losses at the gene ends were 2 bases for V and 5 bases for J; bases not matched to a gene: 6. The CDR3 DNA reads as TGTGCCAGCAGTTTATTCGGGACAGGGGTCAACGAGCAGTACTTC. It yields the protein CASSLFGTGVNEQYF.

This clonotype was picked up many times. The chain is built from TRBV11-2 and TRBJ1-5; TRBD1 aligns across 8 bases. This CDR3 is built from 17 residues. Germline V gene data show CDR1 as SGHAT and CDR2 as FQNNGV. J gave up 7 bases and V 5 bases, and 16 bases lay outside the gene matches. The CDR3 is CASSLRTGVDRGQPQHF. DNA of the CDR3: TGTGCCAGCAGCCTCAGGACCGGGGTAGACAGGGGACAGCCCCAGCATTTT.

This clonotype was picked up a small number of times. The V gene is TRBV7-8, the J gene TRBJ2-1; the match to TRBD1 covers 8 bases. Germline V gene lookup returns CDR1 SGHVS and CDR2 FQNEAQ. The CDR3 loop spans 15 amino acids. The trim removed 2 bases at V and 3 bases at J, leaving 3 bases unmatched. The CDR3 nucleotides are TGTGCCAGCAGCTTACAGGGGGCAAACTACAATGAGCAGTTCTTC. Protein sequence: CASSLQGANYNEQFF.

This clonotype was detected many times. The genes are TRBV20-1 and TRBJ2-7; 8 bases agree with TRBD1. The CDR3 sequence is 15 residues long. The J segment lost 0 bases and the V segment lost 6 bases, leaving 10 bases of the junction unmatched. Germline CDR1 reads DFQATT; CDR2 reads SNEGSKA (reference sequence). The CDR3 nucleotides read TGCAGTGCCCCGAACGCGGGACAGGTCTCCTACGAGCAGTACTTC. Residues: CSAPNAGQVSYEQYF.

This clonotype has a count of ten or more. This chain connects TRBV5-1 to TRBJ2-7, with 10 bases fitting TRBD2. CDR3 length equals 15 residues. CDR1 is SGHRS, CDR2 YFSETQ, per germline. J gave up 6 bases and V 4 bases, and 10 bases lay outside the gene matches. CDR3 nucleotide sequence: TGCGCCAGCAGCGTTTCCGGGACTAGCGAGGTCGAGCAGTACTTC. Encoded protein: CASSVSGTSEVEQYF.

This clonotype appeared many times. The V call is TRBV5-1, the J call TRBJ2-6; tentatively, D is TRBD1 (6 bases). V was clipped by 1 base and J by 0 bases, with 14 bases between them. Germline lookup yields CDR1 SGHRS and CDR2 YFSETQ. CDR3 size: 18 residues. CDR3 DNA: TGCGCCAGCAGCTTGAAGGACAGCCTTAGCTCTGGGGCCAACGTCCTGACTTTC. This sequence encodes CASSLKDSLSSGANVLTF.

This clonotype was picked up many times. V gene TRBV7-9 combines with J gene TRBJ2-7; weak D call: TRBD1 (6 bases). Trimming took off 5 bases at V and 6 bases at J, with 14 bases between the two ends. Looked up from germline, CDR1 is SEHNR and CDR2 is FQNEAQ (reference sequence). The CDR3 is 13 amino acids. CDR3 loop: CASSEDTGFEQYF. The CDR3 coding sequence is TGTGCCAGCAGCGAGGATACAGGGTTCGAGCAGTACTTC.

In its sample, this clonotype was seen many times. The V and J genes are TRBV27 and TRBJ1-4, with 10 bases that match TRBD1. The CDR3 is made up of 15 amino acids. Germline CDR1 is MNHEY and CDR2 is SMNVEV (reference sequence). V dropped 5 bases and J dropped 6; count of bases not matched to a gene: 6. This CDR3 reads CASSPGGTGDEKLFF. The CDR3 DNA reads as TGTGCCAGCAGTCCCGGGGGGACAGGGGATGAAAAACTGTTTTTT.

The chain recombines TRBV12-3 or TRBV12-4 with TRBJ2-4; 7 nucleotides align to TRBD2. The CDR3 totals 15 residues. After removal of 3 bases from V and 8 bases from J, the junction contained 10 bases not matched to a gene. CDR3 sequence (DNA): TGTGCCAGCAGTTTGGGGAGGGCCAGAGGATACATTCAGTACTTC. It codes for CASSLGRARGYIQYF.

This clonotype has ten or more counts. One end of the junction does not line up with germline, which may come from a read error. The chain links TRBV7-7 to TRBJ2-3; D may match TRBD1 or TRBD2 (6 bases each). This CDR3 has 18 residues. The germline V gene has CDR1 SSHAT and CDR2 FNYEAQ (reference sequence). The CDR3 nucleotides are TGTGCTAGCAGCCGGGGGCGCTCCGACAATCAGGGCACAGATACGCAGTATTTT. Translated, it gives CASSRGRSDNQGTDTQYF.

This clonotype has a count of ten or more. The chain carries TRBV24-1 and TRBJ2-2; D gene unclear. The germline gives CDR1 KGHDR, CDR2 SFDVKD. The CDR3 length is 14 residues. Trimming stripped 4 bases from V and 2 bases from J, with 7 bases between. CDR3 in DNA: TGTGCCACCAGTGACCTGCTTAACACCGGGGAGCTGTTTTTT. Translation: CATSDLLNTGELFF.

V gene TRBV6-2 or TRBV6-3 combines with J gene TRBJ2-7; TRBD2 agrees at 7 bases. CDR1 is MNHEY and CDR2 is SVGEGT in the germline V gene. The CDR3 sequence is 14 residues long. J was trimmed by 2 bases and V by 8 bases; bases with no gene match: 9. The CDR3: CASSQEAGTYEQYF. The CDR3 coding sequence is TGTGCCAGCTCCCAGGAAGCGGGAACCTACGAGCAGTACTTC.

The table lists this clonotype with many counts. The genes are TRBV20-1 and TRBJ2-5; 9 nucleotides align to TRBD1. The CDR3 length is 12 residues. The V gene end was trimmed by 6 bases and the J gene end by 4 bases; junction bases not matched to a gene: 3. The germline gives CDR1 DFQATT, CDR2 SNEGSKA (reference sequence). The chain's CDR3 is CSATGGRETQYF. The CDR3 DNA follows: TGCAGTGCAACAGGGGGCAGAGAGACCCAGTACTTC.

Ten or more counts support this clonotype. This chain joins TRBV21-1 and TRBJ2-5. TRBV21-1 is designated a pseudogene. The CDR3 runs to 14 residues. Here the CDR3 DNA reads TGTGCCAGCAGCGACCCAGGTTCCCAAGAGACCCAGTACTTC. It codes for CASSDPGSQETQYF.

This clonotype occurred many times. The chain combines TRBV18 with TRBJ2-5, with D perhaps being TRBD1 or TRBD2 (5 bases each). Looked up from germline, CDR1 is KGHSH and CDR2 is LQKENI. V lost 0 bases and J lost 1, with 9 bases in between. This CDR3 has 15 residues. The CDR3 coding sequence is TGTGCCAGCTCACCACCGGGGCGGGCCCAAGAGACCCAGTACTTC. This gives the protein CASSPPGRAQETQYF.

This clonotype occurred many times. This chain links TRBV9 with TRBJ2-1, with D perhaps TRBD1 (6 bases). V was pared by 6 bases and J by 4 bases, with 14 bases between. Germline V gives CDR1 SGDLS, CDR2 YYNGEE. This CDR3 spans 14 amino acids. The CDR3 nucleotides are TGTGCCAGCACAGCAGGGGTTCCATACAATGAGCAGTTCTTC. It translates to CASTAGVPYNEQFF.

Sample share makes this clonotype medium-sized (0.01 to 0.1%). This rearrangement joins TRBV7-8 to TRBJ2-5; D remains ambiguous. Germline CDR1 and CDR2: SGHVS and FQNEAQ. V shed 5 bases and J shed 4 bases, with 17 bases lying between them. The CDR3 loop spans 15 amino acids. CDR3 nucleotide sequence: TGTGCCAGCAGCCCCGCCCGTCGGTTGGGAGAGACCCAGTACTTC. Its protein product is CASSPARRLGETQYF.

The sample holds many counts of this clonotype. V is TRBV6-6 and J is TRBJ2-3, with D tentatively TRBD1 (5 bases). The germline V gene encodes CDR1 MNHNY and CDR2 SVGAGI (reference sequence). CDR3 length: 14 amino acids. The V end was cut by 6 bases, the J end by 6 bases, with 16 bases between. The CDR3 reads CASRQGNPWDTQYF. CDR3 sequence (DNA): TGTGCCAGCAGGCAGGGAAACCCCTGGGATACGCAGTATTTT.

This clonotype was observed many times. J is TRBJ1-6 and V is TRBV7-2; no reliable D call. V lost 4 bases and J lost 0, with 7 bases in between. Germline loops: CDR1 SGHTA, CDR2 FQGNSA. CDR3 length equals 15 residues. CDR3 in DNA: TGTGCCAGCAGCTCGGCGAGCTCCTATAATTCACCCCTCCACTTT. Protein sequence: CASSSASSYNSPLHF. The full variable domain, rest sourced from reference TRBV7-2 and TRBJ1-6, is GAGVSQSPSNKVTEKGKDVELRCDPISGHTALYWYRQSLGQGLEFLIYFQGNSAPDKSGLPSDRFSAERTGGSVSTLTIQRTQQEDSAVYLCASSSASSYNSPLHFGNGTRLTVT.

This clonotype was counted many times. DNA for the CDR3: TGTGCCAGCAGTTACTTTAGGACAGCGCCCTATGGCTACACCTTC. Its translation is CASSYFRTAPYGYTF. The chain recombines TRBV6-5 with TRBJ1-2; a weak D match, TRBD1 (6 bases). V shed 1 base and J shed 4 bases, with 13 bases lying between them. Germline V gives CDR1 MNHEY, CDR2 SVGAGI. CDR3 length equals 15 residues.

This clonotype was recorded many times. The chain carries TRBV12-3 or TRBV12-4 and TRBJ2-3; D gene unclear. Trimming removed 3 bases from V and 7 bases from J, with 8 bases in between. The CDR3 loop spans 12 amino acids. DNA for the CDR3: TGTGCCAGCAGTTTTGGTCCAAATACGCAGTATTTT. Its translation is CASSFGPNTQYF.

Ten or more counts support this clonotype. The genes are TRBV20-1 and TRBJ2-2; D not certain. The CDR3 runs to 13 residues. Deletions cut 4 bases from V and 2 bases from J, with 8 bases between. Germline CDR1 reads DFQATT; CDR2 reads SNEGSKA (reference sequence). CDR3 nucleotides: TGCAGTGCTACCGGGCCTAACACCGGGGAGCTGTTTTTT. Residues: CSATGPNTGELFF.

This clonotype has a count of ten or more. CDR3 coding DNA: TGTGCCAGCAGCGCCTCCGCGTCCCGGGACTCCGCCACAGATACGCAGTATTTT. Protein product: CASSASASRDSATDTQYF. V is TRBV7-9 and J is TRBJ2-3, with D tentatively TRBD2 (6 bases). The ends were cut back, 5 bases at V and 2 bases at J, with 23 bases in the middle. The CDR3 contains 18 residues. Germline assignment: CDR1 SEHNR and CDR2 FQNEAQ (reference sequence). Variable domain in full (rest from reference TRBV7-9 and TRBJ2-3): DTGVSQNPRHKITKRGQNVTFRCDPISEHNRLYWYRQTLGQGPEFLTYFQNEAQLEKSRLLSDRFSAERPKGSFSTLEIQRTEQGDSAMYLCASSASASRDSATDTQYFGPGTRLTVL.

CDR3 sequence: CASSQYLGDPGAFF. For the CDR3, the DNA is TGTGCCAGCAGCCAATATCTCGGGGACCCAGGGGCTTTCTTT. The V gene is TRBV14, the J gene TRBJ1-1, with D tentatively TRBD1 (5 bases). V shed 2 bases and J shed 11 bases, with 18 bases lying between them. The CDR3 runs 14 residues. Germline CDR1 and CDR2: SGHDN and FVKESK.

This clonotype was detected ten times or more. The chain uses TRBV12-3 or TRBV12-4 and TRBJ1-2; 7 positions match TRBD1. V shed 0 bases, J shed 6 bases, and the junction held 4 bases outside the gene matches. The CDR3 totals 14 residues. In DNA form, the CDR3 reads TGTGCCAGCAGTTTAGCGCGAACAGGGGATGGCTACACCTTC. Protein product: CASSLARTGDGYTF.

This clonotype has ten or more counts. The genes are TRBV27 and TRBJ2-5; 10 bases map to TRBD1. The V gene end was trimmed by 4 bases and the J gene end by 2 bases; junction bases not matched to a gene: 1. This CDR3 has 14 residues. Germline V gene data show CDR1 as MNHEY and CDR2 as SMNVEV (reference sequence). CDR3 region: CASSSDRGQETQYF. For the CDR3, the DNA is TGTGCCAGCAGTTCGGACAGGGGGCAAGAGACCCAGTACTTC.

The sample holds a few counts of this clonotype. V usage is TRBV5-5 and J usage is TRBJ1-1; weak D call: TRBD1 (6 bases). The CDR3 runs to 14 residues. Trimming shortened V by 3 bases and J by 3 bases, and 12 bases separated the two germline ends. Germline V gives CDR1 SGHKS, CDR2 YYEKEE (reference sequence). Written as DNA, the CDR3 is TGTGCCAGCAGCTCAGGACAGTTGGACACTGAAGCTTTCTTT. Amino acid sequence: CASSSGQLDTEAFF.

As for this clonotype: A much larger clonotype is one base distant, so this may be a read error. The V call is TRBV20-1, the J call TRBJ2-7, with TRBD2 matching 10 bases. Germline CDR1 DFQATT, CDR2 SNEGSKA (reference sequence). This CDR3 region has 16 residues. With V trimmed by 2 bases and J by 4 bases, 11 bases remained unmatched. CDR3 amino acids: CSARYLGASGGYEQYF. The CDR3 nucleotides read TGCAGTGCTAGATATCTAGGGGCTAGCGGGGGTTACGAGCAGTACTTC.